What follows are 30 T cell receptor beta chains derived from one specimen sequenced in a study of T-cell memory formation after mild COVID-19. One entry per CDR3 protein results from TCRdb running MiXCR on the 5' RACE reads. The sample yields a few hundred thousand distinct CDR3 sequences, roughly 20% seen once. What was sequenced was PBMCs or a T cell subset sorted from them (not recorded which). The receptor set was obtained from an adult woman who had mild COVID-19 (a few samples of this study predate the infection). Cell type and time point are not known.

This clonotype was observed a handful of times. The V and J genes are TRBV24-1 and TRBJ1-1; D gene uncertain. Per germline, CDR1 KGHDR and CDR2 SFDVKD. Trimming pared 5 bases from V and 0 bases from J, leaving 6 bases between. The CDR3 contains 13 residues. The CDR3 sequence is CATSGKMNTEAFF. The CDR3 coding sequence is TGTGCCACCAGTGGGAAGATGAACACTGAAGCTTTCTTT.

In this sample, this clonotype turned up a few times. An end of the junction does not agree with germline; a read error may underlie this. CDR3 protein: CASTLDGTGGTEAFF. Here the CDR3 DNA reads TGCGCCAGCACCTTGGATGGGACAGGTGGGACTGAAGCTTTCTTT. The rearrangement joins TRBV5-1 to TRBJ1-1; 8 bases map to TRBD1. Germline CDR1 is SGHRS and CDR2 is YFSETQ. The CDR3 covers 15 residues. The full variable domain, with the rest looked up from reference TRBV5-1 and TRBJ1-1, is KAGVTQTPRYLIKTRGQQVTLSCSPISGHRSVSWYQQTPGQGLQFLFEYFSETQRNKGNFPGRFSGRQFSNSRSEMNVSTLELGDSALYLCASTLDGTGGTEAFFGQGTRLTVV.

The rearrangement joins TRBV12-3 or TRBV12-4 to TRBJ2-4; 7 bases line up with TRBD2. V gave up 3 bases and J gave up 0 bases; unmatched junction bases: 5. This CDR3 comprises 16 residues. This CDR3 is CASSFSAGVAKNIQYF. CDR3 in DNA: TGTGCCAGCAGTTTCTCTGCGGGAGTAGCCAAAAACATTCAGTACTTC.

The chain combines TRBV5-5 with TRBJ2-3, with a possible D match to TRBD2 (6 bases). CDR1 SGHKS and CDR2 YYEKEE come from the germline V gene (reference sequence). This CDR3 comprises 16 residues. The ends were cut back, 1 base at V and 3 bases at J, with 15 bases in the middle. CDR3 coding DNA: TGTGCCAGCAGCTTGAGGGGAGAGACTAGTACAGATACGCAGTATTTT. Translation: CASSLRGETSTDTQYF.

The CDR3 protein is CASKSSTEAFF. CDR3 bases: TGTGCCAGCAAATCCAGCACTGAAGCTTTCTTT. The chain uses TRBV12-3 or TRBV12-4 and TRBJ1-1; D is undetermined. The CDR3 runs 11 residues. V was shortened by 7 bases and J by 4 bases, with 7 bases between the two germline ends.

The V and J genes are TRBV15 and TRBJ2-7; TRBD1 might be the D (6 bases). Deletions cut 8 bases from V and 6 bases from J, with 17 bases between. Germline CDR1 and CDR2: LNHNV and YYDKDF (reference sequence). The CDR3 runs 13 residues. The CDR3 loop is CATSRGSVGEQYF. CDR3 DNA: TGTGCCACCTCTAGGGGGAGTGTAGGCGAGCAGTACTTC.

V usage is TRBV11-1 and J usage is TRBJ2-7, with 10 bases identical to TRBD2. Looked up from germline, CDR1 is SGHAT and CDR2 is FQDESV (reference sequence). This CDR3 has 13 amino acids. J gave up 10 bases and V 3 bases, and 6 bases lay outside the gene matches. In DNA, the CDR3 is TGTGCCAGCAGCTTGACCGGGACTAGCGACCAGTACTTC. Translating gives CASSLTGTSDQYF.

The rearrangement uses TRBV20-1 and TRBJ1-2; 8 bases fit TRBD1. V was pared by 5 bases and J by 8 bases, with 22 bases of the junction left unmatched. Germline loops: CDR1 DFQATT, CDR2 SNEGSKA (reference sequence). The CDR3 is 17 residues long. The CDR3 is CSALERDRSIIGEGYTF. CDR3 nucleotide sequence: TGCAGTGCTCTTGAACGGGACAGGTCAATAATAGGTGAAGGCTACACCTTC.

V and J are TRBV18 and TRBJ1-2; no firm D call. CDR3 length: 12 residues. The V gene lost 3 bases and the J gene lost 8 bases, with 10 bases spanning the gap. Germline CDR1 reads KGHSH; CDR2 reads LQKENI. The CDR3 DNA follows: TGTGCCAGCTCACCCCTTCAAGGAGGCTACACCTTC. This translates into CASSPLQGGYTF.

This clonotype has more than one count but fewer than ten. V is TRBV9 and J is TRBJ2-3, with D uncertain. There are 16 residues in the CDR3. Trimming removed 0 bases at V and 0 bases at J, with 11 bases between. Germline V CDR1 and CDR2: SGDLS, YYNGEE. The CDR3 DNA reads as TGTGCCAGCAGCGTAGAGGCGGAAACTAGCACAGATACGCAGTATTTT. As protein: CASSVEAETSTDTQYF.

The chain has TRBV12-3 or TRBV12-4 and TRBJ2-1, with 9 nucleotides matching TRBD2. The CDR3 contains 21 residues. The ends lost 4 bases at V and 4 bases at J; junction bases unmatched: 23. CDR3 sequence reads: CASSSPGPQRGAKILYNEQFF. The CDR3 region has the DNA TGTGCCAGCAGTTCCCCCGGACCCCAGCGGGGGGCGAAGATACTATACAATGAGCAGTTCTTC.

The chain has TRBV5-1 and TRBJ2-1, with D tentatively TRBD1 (6 bases). This CDR3 comprises 14 residues. Trimming took 3 bases from V and 7 from J, leaving 14 bases between them. Germline loops: CDR1 SGHRS, CDR2 YFSETQ. The CDR3 protein is CASSSRSGENEQFF. The CDR3 DNA reads TGCGCCAGCAGCTCTCGTTCAGGGGAGAATGAGCAGTTCTTC. The whole variable domain, remainder taken from reference TRBV5-1 and TRBJ2-1, is KAGVTQTPRYLIKTRGQQVTLSCSPISGHRSVSWYQQTPGQGLQFLFEYFSETQRNKGNFPGRFSGRQFSNSRSEMNVSTLELGDSALYLCASSSRSGENEQFFGPGTRLTVL.

This clonotype was counted between two and nine times. The chain recombines TRBV7-3 with TRBJ2-1, with TRBD2 matching over 8 bases. Germline V gives CDR1 SGHTA, CDR2 FQGTGA. J gave up 9 bases and V 2 bases, and 9 bases lay outside the gene matches. The CDR3 totals 15 residues. The CDR3 DNA follows: TGTGCCAGCAGCTTAGGTGGGACTAGGAGGACTGAGCAGTTCTTC. Its translation: CASSLGGTRRTEQFF. The full variable domain, completed using reference TRBV7-3 and TRBJ2-1, is GAGVSQTPSNKVTEKGKYVELRCDPISGHTALYWYRQSLGQGPEFLIYFQGTGAADDSGLPNDRFFAVRPEGSVSTLKIQRTERGDSAVYLCASSLGGTRRTEQFFGPGTRLTVL.

The chain couples TRBV12-3 or TRBV12-4 to TRBJ2-3, with D possibly being TRBD2 (5 bases). Trimming left V 10 bases short and J 1 base short, with 12 bases between. The CDR3 spans 13 residues. In DNA form, the CDR3 reads TGTGCCATAGGGCGGGCTGGCACAGATACGCAGTATTTT. Protein product: CAIGRAGTDTQYF.

Only a few counts were recorded for this clonotype. The chain joins TRBV6-1 to TRBJ2-7, with D perhaps assigned TRBD1 or TRBD2 (5 bases each). V lost 11 bases to trimming and J lost 4 bases, with 15 bases between them. Per germline, CDR1 MNHNS and CDR2 SASEGT. The CDR3 contains 12 residues. The CDR3 sequence: CASGALGYEQYF. The CDR3 DNA reads TGTGCCTCCGGGGCCCTTGGGTACGAGCAGTACTTC.

This clonotype was observed a few times. This chain uses TRBV6-5 with TRBJ1-1; 8 bases are a match to TRBD1. The V gene end was trimmed by 5 bases and the J gene end by 0 bases; junction bases not matched to a gene: 2. CDR1 is MNHEY and CDR2 is SVGAGI in the germline V gene. This CDR3 has 14 residues. DNA of the CDR3: TGTGCCAGCAGTACGGGACAGGTGAACACTGAAGCTTTCTTT. Translated, it gives CASSTGQVNTEAFF.

The genes are TRBV5-6 and TRBJ2-3; D is perhaps TRBD2 (6 bases). V was shortened by 1 base and J by 0 bases, with 15 bases between the two germline ends. The CDR3 extends over 17 amino acids. Germline-derived CDR1 and CDR2 are SGHDT and YYEEEE. The DNA of the CDR3 is TGTGCCAGCAGCTTGTTGGCTAGCGTTAGTAGCACAGATACGCAGTATTTT. The encoded protein is CASSLLASVSSTDTQYF.

Worth noting for this clonotype: Given a much more abundant clone one base away, this may be a read error. CDR3 sequence reads: CASSSSRETQYF. The DNA of the CDR3 is TGTGCCAGCAGCTCTAGTCGGGAGACCCAGTACTTC. V and J are TRBV7-9 and TRBJ2-5, with no clear D. Looked up from germline, CDR1 is SEHNR and CDR2 is FQNEAQ (reference sequence). The V gene lost 4 bases and the J gene lost 5 bases, with 8 bases spanning the gap. This CDR3 is built from 12 residues.

In regard to this clonotype: A read error may explain this, as a much larger clone is one base away. This chain joins TRBV18 and TRBJ1-1; weak D call: TRBD1 (5 bases). Germline V gene sequence: CDR1 KGHSH, CDR2 LQKENI. The CDR3 consists of 12 residues. CDR3 nucleotides: TGTGCCAGCTCACGCCGGGACCCTGAATCTTTCTTT. Translating gives CASSRRDPESFF.

This clonotype has a count of ten or more. The rearrangement joins TRBV19 to TRBJ2-7; maybe TRBD2 (6 bases). V was trimmed by 5 bases and J by 1 base, leaving 12 bases between them. The length of the CDR3 is 14 residues. Germline loops: CDR1 LNHDA, CDR2 SQIVND (reference sequence). The CDR3 DNA reads TGTGCCAGTAGTCGACCCGGGACTTCCTACGAGCAGTACTTC. Translating gives CASSRPGTSYEQYF.

This clonotype has a handful of counts. The rearrangement joins TRBV20-1 to TRBJ2-3; possibly TRBD1 or TRBD2 for D (6 bases each). Germline V gene data show CDR1 as DFQATT and CDR2 as SNEGSKA (reference sequence). The CDR3 runs to 17 residues. Trimming took 0 bases from V and 5 from J, leaving 21 bases between them. CDR3 protein: CSARDLLGGTVGDTQYF. The CDR3, as DNA: TGCAGTGCTAGAGATCTCCTAGGGGGGACGGTCGGAGATACGCAGTATTTT.

The gene calls are TRBV12-3 or TRBV12-4 and TRBJ1-2; D may be TRBD1 (6 bases). The germline V and J ends were trimmed by 6 bases and 6 bases, with 11 bases remaining between them. This CDR3 spans 12 amino acids. CDR3 sequence reads: CASSRDINGYTF. The CDR3, as DNA: TGTGCCAGCAGCCGGGACATCAATGGCTACACCTTC.

In this sample, this clonotype turned up a few times. This chain uses TRBV13 with TRBJ1-3, with D possibly being TRBD1 (5 bases). Trimming pared 5 bases from V and 2 bases from J, leaving 13 bases between. The CDR3 contains 15 residues. CDR1 is PRHDT, CDR2 FYEKMQ, per germline (reference sequence). CDR3 residues: CASSPRGWAGNTIYF. DNA of the CDR3: TGTGCCAGCAGCCCAAGGGGCTGGGCTGGAAACACCATATATTTT. The entire variable domain, with the rest obtained from reference TRBV13 and TRBJ1-3, is as follows: AAGVIQSPRHLIKEKRETATLKCYPIPRHDTVYWYQQGPGQDPQFLISFYEKMQSDKGSIPDRFSAQQFSDYHSELNMSSLELGDSALYFCASSPRGWAGNTIYFGEGSWLTVV.

DNA for the CDR3: TGCGCCAGCAGCCAAGCCCCGCTCGGGAGGAGGGAGAAACAGCCCCAGCATTTT. Amino acids: CASSQAPLGRREKQPQHF. The chain couples TRBV4-1 to TRBJ1-5; D unresolved. V lost 1 base and J lost 7, with 23 bases in between. The CDR3 is 18 residues long. Germline CDR1 reads MGHRA; CDR2 reads YSYEKL.

This chain links TRBV5-1 with TRBJ1-2, with 8 bases matching TRBD1. V lost 4 bases to trimming and J lost 0 bases; unmatched junction nucleotides: 8. Germline V lookup: CDR1 SGHRS, CDR2 YFSETQ. The CDR3 runs 16 residues. The CDR3 protein is CASSVGTGATNYGYTF. The CDR3 DNA reads as TGCGCCAGCAGCGTCGGGACAGGCGCTACTAACTATGGCTACACCTTC.

CDR3 sequence (DNA): TGTGCCAGCAGCCCGGAGGGCGGGACAGGGGCCACTGAAGCTTTCTTT. Translation: CASSPEGGTGATEAFF. J is TRBJ1-1 and V is TRBV5-6; 10 bases agree with TRBD1. V gave up 4 bases and J gave up 4 bases; unmatched junction bases: 10. This CDR3 comprises 16 residues. Germline CDR1 is SGHDT and CDR2 is YYEEEE.

CDR3 amino acids: CASSPPGQGVNTEAFF. CDR3 DNA: TGTGCCAGCAGTCCGCCTGGACAGGGCGTGAACACTGAAGCTTTCTTT. This chain links TRBV12-3 or TRBV12-4 with TRBJ1-1; 8 nucleotides align to TRBD1. The CDR3 consists of 16 residues. J lost 0 bases, V lost 5 bases, and 8 bases had no gene match.

The chain is built from TRBV7-3 and TRBJ2-1; the D gene is possibly TRBD2 (6 bases). V lost 1 base and J lost 12, with 16 bases in between. The CDR3 spans 14 residues. Germline CDR1 SGHTA, CDR2 FQGTGA. Here the CDR3 DNA reads TGTGCCAGCAGCTTAAACTCGGGGCGGGGCCGGCAGTTCTTC. It is translated as CASSLNSGRGRQFF.

This chain joins TRBV20-1 and TRBJ1-5, with D perhaps TRBD1 (6 bases). Trimming shortened V by 7 bases and J by 5 bases, and 15 bases separated the two germline ends. Germline loops: CDR1 DFQATT, CDR2 SNEGSKA (reference sequence). The CDR3 covers 13 residues. CDR3: CSGRTGSHQPQHF. The CDR3 nucleotides are TGCAGTGGAAGAACAGGGAGTCATCAGCCCCAGCATTTT.

The chain is built from TRBV18 and TRBJ2-7, with TRBD1 identical over 7 bases. The CDR3 spans 12 residues. The V and J ends lost 6 bases and 6 bases, in that order; junction bases with no gene match: 5. The V gene's germline CDR1 is KGHSH and CDR2 LQKENI. CDR3 residues: CASSQRQGEQYF. The CDR3 DNA sequence: TGTGCCAGCTCCCAAAGACAGGGCGAGCAGTACTTC.